This entry lists 14 T cell receptor beta chains sequenced from one sample in a study of blood T cell repertoires in COVID-19. Using immunoSEQ multiplex PCR, the repertoire was profiled, and TCRdb retains in-frame clones only, with some absent. The sample lists under 200,000 clones; 87% were seen once. The source material was peripheral blood. Receptors originate from a man aged 60 to 75 with active or convalescent COVID-19.

The chain employs TRBV9 and TRBJ2-7, with a possible D match to TRBD2 (5 bases). The CDR3 spans 14 residues. Germline values: CDR1 SGDLS, CDR2 YYNGEE. V lost 2 bases and J lost 9, with 18 bases in between. CDR3 DNA sequence: TGTGCCAGCAGCGTGTCCCCTAGCCCAGCTCCGCAGTACTTC. Translated: CASSVSPSPAPQYF.

The chain is built from TRBV6-5 and TRBJ2-7; 10 positions match TRBD2. The CDR3 has 15 residues. CDR1 is MNHEY and CDR2 is SVGAGI in the germline V gene. The V and J ends lost 5 bases and 3 bases, in that order; junction bases with no gene match: 7. CDR3 nucleotide sequence: TGTGCCAGCAGTCGAGGTCTAGCGGGGGACTACGAGCAGTACTTC. Its protein is CASSRGLAGDYEQYF.

The chain has TRBV5-1 and TRBJ1-1; D is ambiguous. Trimming removed 6 bases at V and 2 bases at J, with 11 bases between. CDR1 is SGHRS, CDR2 YFSETQ, per germline. The CDR3 spans 13 residues. CDR3 DNA sequence: TGCGCCAGCACCGCGACACCTAACACTGAAGCTTTCTTT. Translated, it gives CASTATPNTEAFF.

This clone was picked up one time. The chain has TRBV7-9 and TRBJ1-2; 11 bases align to TRBD1. CDR3 size: 15 residues. The J segment lost 4 bases and the V segment lost 1 base, leaving 2 bases of the junction unmatched. Germline V CDR1 and CDR2: SEHNR, FQNEAQ (reference sequence). The CDR3 coding sequence is TGTGCCAGCAGCTTAGGGACAGGGGGCTTCTATGGCTACACCTTC. Protein: CASSLGTGGFYGYTF.

The chain couples TRBV18 to TRBJ1-2; D is undetermined. The CDR3 has 16 amino acids. Germline-derived CDR1 and CDR2 are KGHSH and LQKENI. V was trimmed by 3 bases and J by 4 bases, leaving 18 bases between them. The CDR3 region is CASSPTPDPSGYGYTF. For the CDR3, the DNA is TGTGCCAGCTCACCGACGCCCGACCCTTCGGGCTATGGCTACACCTTC.

This clone was seen only once. The gene calls are TRBV28 and TRBJ1-6; D unclear. CDR1 MDHEN and CDR2 SYDVKM come from the germline V gene. The CDR3 covers 16 residues. V was clipped by 2 bases and J by 0 bases, with 8 bases between them. The CDR3 protein is CASSLTGSSYNSPLHF. In nucleotides, the CDR3 is TGTGCCAGCAGTTTAACCGGTAGCTCCTATAATTCACCCCTCCACTTT.

The V and J genes are TRBV7-3 and TRBJ2-6; tentatively, D is TRBD1 (6 bases). CDR1 is SGHTA and CDR2 is FQGTGA in the germline V gene. V was shortened by 10 bases and J by 4 bases, with 17 bases between the two germline ends. This CDR3 region has 15 residues. The CDR3 region has the DNA TGTGCCAACCCCTCTCAGGGGCTCGGGGCCAACGTCCTGACTTTC. Its protein is CANPSQGLGANVLTF.

V gene TRBV9 combines with J gene TRBJ1-2, with 10 bases identical to TRBD1. Germline CDR1 reads SGDLS; CDR2 reads YYNGEE. The ends lost 0 bases at V and 2 bases at J; junction bases unmatched: 4. CDR3 size: 16 residues. The chain's CDR3 is CASSVALDRGNYGYTF. DNA of the CDR3: TGTGCCAGCAGCGTAGCCCTGGACAGGGGGAACTATGGCTACACCTTC.

This chain joins TRBV10-1 and TRBJ2-1, with TRBD2 identical over 13 bases. The CDR3 sequence is 16 residues long. J gave up 7 bases and V 6 bases, and 9 bases lay outside the gene matches. The germline CDR1 and CDR2 sequences are WNHNN and SYGVQD (reference sequence). The DNA for the CDR3 is TGCGCCAGCAGCCCAATACTAGCGGGGGGGTTTAATGAGCAGTTCTTC. Translating gives CASSPILAGGFNEQFF.

This sequence joins TRBV5-1 and TRBJ2-7, with TRBD1 matching over 8 bases. In germline, CDR1 is SGHRS, CDR2 YFSETQ. V lost 0 bases and J lost 7; bases outside the gene matches: 9. This CDR3 comprises 15 residues. CDR3 protein: CASSLDGQGFKEQYF. The CDR3 nucleotides read TGCGCCAGCAGCTTGGACGGACAGGGCTTCAAAGAGCAGTACTTC.

V usage is TRBV4-1 and J usage is TRBJ2-1; perhaps TRBD2 as D (7 bases). The CDR3 has 12 amino acids. Germline CDR1 is MGHRA and CDR2 is YSYEKL. Trimming stripped 1 base from V and 12 bases from J, with 10 bases between. The CDR3, as DNA: TGCGCCAGCAGCCAAGCGGGGGGCGGGCAGTTCTTC. Translated: CASSQAGGGQFF.

The chain employs TRBV24-1 and TRBJ1-2; 10 bases agree with TRBD1. V dropped 3 bases and J dropped 5; count of bases not matched to a gene: 5. In germline, CDR1 is KGHDR, CDR2 SFDVKD. The CDR3 contains 15 residues. The CDR3 spells CATSDPGTGEYGYTF. Written as DNA, the CDR3 is TGTGCCACCAGTGATCCCGGGACAGGGGAATATGGCTACACCTTC.

The chain combines TRBV5-1 with TRBJ1-5, with D possibly matching TRBD1 (5 bases). V was cut by 4 bases and J by 2 bases, with 13 bases left in between. This CDR3 is built from 15 residues. Germline V gene data show CDR1 as SGHRS and CDR2 as YFSETQ. CDR3 amino acids: CASSPGTLGNQPQHF. The CDR3 DNA is TGCGCCAGCAGCCCAGGGACTTTGGGCAATCAGCCCCAGCATTTT.

The chain has TRBV18 and TRBJ1-1; 8 nucleotides align to TRBD1. The CDR3 sequence is 12 residues long. Per the germline V gene, CDR1 is KGHSH and CDR2 is LQKENI. V gave up 3 bases and J gave up 11 bases; unmatched junction bases: 5. The CDR3 nucleotides are TGTGCCAGCTCACCCCGAACAGGGGGGGCTTTCTTT. It specifies CASSPRTGGAFF.